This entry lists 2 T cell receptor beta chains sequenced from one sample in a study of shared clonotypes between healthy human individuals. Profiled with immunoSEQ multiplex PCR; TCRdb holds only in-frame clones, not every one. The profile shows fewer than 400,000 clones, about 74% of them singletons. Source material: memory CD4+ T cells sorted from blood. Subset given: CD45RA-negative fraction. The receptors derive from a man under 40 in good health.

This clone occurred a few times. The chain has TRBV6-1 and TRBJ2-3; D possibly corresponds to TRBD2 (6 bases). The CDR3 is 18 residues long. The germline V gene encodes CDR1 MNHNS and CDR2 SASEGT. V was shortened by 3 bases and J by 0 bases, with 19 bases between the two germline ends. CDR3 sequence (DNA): TGTGCCAGCAGTGACCGACCTCAGCGGGCCTCTAGCACAGATACGCAGTATTTT. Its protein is CASSDRPQRASSTDTQYF.

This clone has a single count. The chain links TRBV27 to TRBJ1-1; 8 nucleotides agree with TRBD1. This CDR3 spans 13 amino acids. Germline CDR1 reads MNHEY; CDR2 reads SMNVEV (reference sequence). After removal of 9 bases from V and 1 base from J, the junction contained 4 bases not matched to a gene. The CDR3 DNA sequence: TGTGCCAGTAGAGGACAGGGGAACACTGAAGCTTTCTTT. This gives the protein CASRGQGNTEAFF.